This T cell receptor (beta chain) comes out of a study of blood T cell repertoires in COVID-19. Study context: The United States, Italy and Spain provided the acute and convalescent COVID-19 samples. From T cells, B-cell-depleted T cells, or PBMCs came the material, which was cDNA or gDNA.

In germline, CDR1 is SEHNR, CDR2 FQNEAQ (reference sequence). V lost 4 bases, J lost 7 bases, and 10 bases lay in between. The CDR3 has 12 residues. Per the authors' pipeline: Amplifying reference gene primers gave estimates of nucleated cell counts. Libraries were prepared by immunoSEQ multiplex PCR; TCRdb keeps only in-frame clonotypes and omits some of them. V and J calls and clone size are given by that table; D and trimming were obtained from the DNA. The sample carries hundreds of thousands of clones, 89% recorded once. The sample consisted of peripheral blood. The rearrangement joins TRBV7-9 to TRBJ1-2; D call uncertain. This TCR came from a man aged 55 to 70 who had recovered from COVID-19. The CDR3 loop reads CASSSLLGGYTF. CDR3 nucleotides: TGTGCCAGCAGCTCATTACTAGGTGGCTACACCTTC.